This T cell receptor (beta chain) was identified in a study of CD8 T cells in Susac syndrome. Study-level findings and limits: As the study acknowledged, the number of individuals who were part of its TCR sequencing and HLA analysis was relatively small.

Turning to this clonotype: The antigen is undetermined.

CD8+ and CD4+ T cells from blood underwent TCR beta sequencing, which was carried out in a high-throughput format. Both CD4+ and CD8+ T cells were negatively isolated, and TEMRA cells underwent FACS enrichment. This CDR3 is 20 amino acids long. V trimming: 8 bases; J trimming: 0 bases; junction bases outside the gene matches: 16. Looked up from germline, CDR1 is SNHLY and CDR2 is FYNNEI. Reverse transcription of 0.5 to 1 ug RNA was performed with random hexamers. Multiplex PCR with immunoSEQ amplified the TCR beta CDR3 across 54 Vbeta and 13 Jbeta. TCRdb used MiXCR to reprocess the immunoSEQ multiplex PCR reads, holding one entry per CDR3 protein. The table includes about 130,000 distinct CDR3 sequences, approximately 93% detected once.

V gene TRBV2 combines with J gene TRBJ2-1; TRBD2 matches 13 bases. The source is a human donor with multiple sclerosis. Sequences were obtained from CD8+ T cells from PBMCs. CDR3 bases: TGTGCCAGCGGACCCACCGGGGGACTAGCGGGACGTAGCTCCTACAATGAGCAGTTCTTC. This translates into CASGPTGGLAGRSSYNEQFF. The whole variable domain, filled in from reference TRBV2 and TRBJ2-1, reads EPEVTQTPSHQVTQMGQEVILRCVPISNHLYFYWYRQILGQKVEFLVSFYNNEISEKSEIFDDQFSVERPDGSNFTLKIRSTKLEDSAMYFCASGPTGGLAGRSSYNEQFFGPGTRLTVL.